A single sample gave rise to the 9 T cell receptor beta chains below, sequenced in a study of blood T cells in healthy people across ages. A sample-barcoded 5' primer and a J-beta primer mix were used in a second PCR of roughly 7 to 11 cycles. TCRdb reprocessed the 5' RACE reads via MiXCR and lists one record per CDR3 protein. Among fewer than 2,000,000 distinct CDR3 sequences, about two fifths were seen once, and the ten largest hold under 30%. Sequenced material: blood. The origin of the receptors is a human donor in good health.

This clonotype has more than one count but fewer than ten. The junction and the germline gene differ at one end; a read error may be behind it. V and J are TRBV5-1 and TRBJ2-3; 9 bases are a match to TRBD2. The CDR3 loop spans 17 amino acids. The V gene's germline CDR1 is SGHRS and CDR2 YFSETQ. As DNA, the CDR3 is TGCGCCAGCGGCTTGGTTCTAGCGGGGCCATTTTCCGATACGCAGTATTTT. Amino acid sequence: CASGLVLAGPFSDTQYF.

The gene calls are TRBV29-1 and TRBJ2-5, with 9 positions matching TRBD1. The CDR3 is 13 residues long. Per germline, CDR1 SQVTM and CDR2 ANQGSEA. Unmatched junction bases numbered 2, after V lost 1 base and J lost 5 bases. The CDR3 DNA is TGCAGCGTTGAAGGGGACAGGGACGAGACCCAGTACTTC. Translating gives CSVEGDRDETQYF.

The rearrangement joins TRBV24-1 to TRBJ1-5, with TRBD1 identical over 9 bases. This CDR3 is built from 15 residues. The junction had 4 bases not matched to a gene; V was cut back by 3 bases and J by 5 bases. Germline loops: CDR1 KGHDR, CDR2 SFDVKD. The DNA for the CDR3 is TGTGCCACCAGTGATCCGCGGACAGGGGATCAGCCCCAGCATTTT. As protein: CATSDPRTGDQPQHF.

Of note for this clonotype: This CDR3 fails to terminate in the conserved phenylalanine or tryptophan, so it likely reflects a read error. The V gene is TRBV5-6, the J gene TRBJ1-2; D gene unclear. The V gene's germline CDR1 is SGHDT and CDR2 YYEEEE. V was trimmed by 0 bases and J by 5 bases, leaving 11 bases between them. The CDR3 extends over 14 amino acids. The CDR3 protein is CASSLADLGYGYTC. The CDR3 DNA follows: TGTGCCAGCAGCTTGGCGGATTTAGGGTATGGCTACACCTGC.

This chain connects TRBV29-1 to TRBJ2-1, with unresolved D. The germline gives CDR1 SQVTM, CDR2 ANQGSEA. The V end lost 6 bases, the J end lost 10 bases, and 19 bases lay between the germline ends. CDR3 length: 13 residues. The CDR3 DNA follows: TGCAGCGTCAGCTTGATGGCTGTACGGGAGCAGTTCTTC. It is translated as CSVSLMAVREQFF.

The CDR3: CATSGNLDSYNEQFF. The CDR3 DNA follows: TGTGCCACCAGTGGTAACTTGGACTCCTACAATGAGCAGTTCTTC. The V and J genes are TRBV24-1 and TRBJ2-1; D gene unclear. Germline V gene sequence: CDR1 KGHDR, CDR2 SFDVKD. This CDR3 is 15 amino acids long. V gave up 5 bases and J gave up 0 bases, with 10 bases separating them.

This clonotype was detected only a few times. This chain connects TRBV5-1 to TRBJ2-7; either TRBD1 or TRBD2 may supply D (5 bases each). The CDR3 extends over 15 amino acids. Germline assignment: CDR1 SGHRS and CDR2 YFSETQ. V was trimmed by 0 bases and J by 2 bases, leaving 12 bases between them. The CDR3 DNA is TGCGCCAGCAGCTTGGGGATGGGGACCCCCTACGAGCAGTACTTC. The encoded protein is CASSLGMGTPYEQYF.

Notes on this clonotype: A much bigger clone sits one base away, suggesting this may be a read error. The gene calls are TRBV7-2 and TRBJ2-7, with 8 bases aligning to TRBD1. The CDR3 runs 15 residues. Germline V CDR1 and CDR2: SGHTA, FQGNSA. The CDR3: CASSLSTGEVYERYF. The CDR3 coding sequence is TGTGCCAGCAGCTTATCGACAGGGGAAGTCTACGAGCGGTACTTC.

The chain links TRBV20-1 to TRBJ1-2, with 7 bases lining up with TRBD1. CDR1 is DFQATT and CDR2 is SNEGSKA in the germline V gene (reference sequence). J was trimmed by 7 bases and V by 0 bases; bases with no gene match: 14. The CDR3 has 16 residues. In DNA, the CDR3 is TGCAGTGCTAGAGATGTAACTAGACAGGGATGGGCTGGCTACACCTTC. It specifies CSARDVTRQGWAGYTF.